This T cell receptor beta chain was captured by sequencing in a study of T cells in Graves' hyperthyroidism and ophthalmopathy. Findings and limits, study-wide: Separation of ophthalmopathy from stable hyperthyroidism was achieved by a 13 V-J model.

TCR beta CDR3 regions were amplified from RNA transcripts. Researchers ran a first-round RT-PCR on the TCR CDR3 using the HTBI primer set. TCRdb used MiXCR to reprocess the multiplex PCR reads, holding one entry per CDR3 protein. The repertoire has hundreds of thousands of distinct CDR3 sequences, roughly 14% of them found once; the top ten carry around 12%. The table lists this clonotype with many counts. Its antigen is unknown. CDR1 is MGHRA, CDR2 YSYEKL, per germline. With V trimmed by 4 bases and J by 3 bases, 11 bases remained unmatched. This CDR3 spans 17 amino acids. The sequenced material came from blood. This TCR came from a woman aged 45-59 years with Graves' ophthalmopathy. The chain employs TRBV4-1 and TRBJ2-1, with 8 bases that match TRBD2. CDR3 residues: CASSPGSSGSNYNEQFF. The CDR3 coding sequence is TGCGCCAGCAGCCCAGGATCGAGCGGGAGTAACTACAATGAGCAGTTCTTC.